This passage covers 8 T cell receptor beta chains from one sample sequenced in a study of blood T cell repertoires in COVID-19. Data came from immunoSEQ multiplex PCR; TCRdb stores just in-frame clones and leaves some out. In the table there are over 150,000 clones, roughly 80% of which are singletons. Sequencing input: PBMCs or T cells enriched from blood (not recorded which). The source is a man between 35 and 55 years old who had recovered from COVID-19.

This rearrangement joins TRBV19 to TRBJ1-1, with TRBD1 identical over 8 bases. Germline V CDR1 and CDR2: LNHDA, SQIVND (reference sequence). The CDR3 loop spans 17 amino acids. V was pared by 6 bases and J by 1 base, with 13 bases of the junction left unmatched. The CDR3 loop reads CASRERYGTGGNTEAFF. In nucleotides, the CDR3 is TGTGCCAGTAGGGAACGATATGGAACAGGGGGGAACACTGAAGCTTTCTTT.

The genes are TRBV5-4 and TRBJ1-1; D gene unclear. Germline-derived CDR1 and CDR2 are SGHNT and YYREEE (reference sequence). This CDR3 is 15 amino acids long. V was clipped by 0 bases and J by 0 bases, with 9 bases between them. CDR3: CASSLGQNMNTEAFF. As DNA, the CDR3 is TGTGCCAGCAGCTTGGGCCAGAACATGAACACTGAAGCTTTCTTT. The whole variable domain, filled in from reference TRBV5-4 and TRBJ1-1, reads ETGVTQSPTHLIKTRGQQVTLRCSSQSGHNTVSWYQQALGQGPQFIFQYYREEENGRGNFPPRFSGLQFPNYSSELNVNALELDDSALYLCASSLGQNMNTEAFFGQGTRLTVV.

The rearrangement links TRBV6-5 to TRBJ1-1; unclear D gene. Germline CDR1 is MNHEY and CDR2 is SVGAGI. This CDR3 is built from 14 residues. Between the trimmed V and J ends, which lost 2 bases and 0 bases, there was a span of 7 bases. The DNA of the CDR3 is TGTGCCAGCAGTTACGGAGTTTTGAACACTGAAGCTTTCTTT. Translating it yields CASSYGVLNTEAFF.

This clone was detected only a few times. The CDR3 nucleotides are TGTGCCAGTAGTCCTACAGGGGTAGGGCAGCCCCAGCATTTT. This encodes CASSPTGVGQPQHF. The chain couples TRBV19 to TRBJ1-5; TRBD1 matches at 7 bases. Germline assignment: CDR1 LNHDA and CDR2 SQIVND (reference sequence). The CDR3 totals 14 residues. Trimming at V came to 5 bases and at J to 7 bases, leaving 8 bases not matched to a gene.

The chain joins TRBV5-4 to TRBJ1-6; no clear D. The germline CDR1 and CDR2 sequences are SGHNT and YYREEE (reference sequence). The CDR3 extends over 13 amino acids. Trimming pared 1 base from V and 8 bases from J, leaving 7 bases between. CDR3 sequence (DNA): TGTGCCAGCAGCTTGACGGGATATTCACCCCTCCACTTT. Encoded protein: CASSLTGYSPLHF.

The sample holds one count of this clone. This chain joins TRBV19 and TRBJ1-1, with TRBD1 matching 7 bases. Germline V gene sequence: CDR1 LNHDA, CDR2 SQIVND (reference sequence). The CDR3 loop spans 15 amino acids. With V trimmed by 5 bases and J by 1 base, 7 bases remained unmatched. The CDR3 region is CASSPQGVTNTEAFF. The DNA for the CDR3 is TGTGCCAGTAGTCCCCAGGGGGTGACGAACACTGAAGCTTTCTTT.

J is TRBJ1-5 and V is TRBV30; no clear D gene. Germline assignment: CDR1 GTSNPN and CDR2 SVGIG (reference sequence). The CDR3 runs to 14 residues. V lost 4 bases and J 6 bases, leaving 16 bases between the germline ends. The CDR3 spells CAWNPSGRAQPQHF. Here the CDR3 DNA reads TGTGCCTGGAATCCCTCGGGGAGGGCTCAGCCCCAGCATTTT.

The CDR3 region is CASSLYGERGRETQYF. CDR3 DNA: TGTGCCAGCAGCTTATACGGGGAGCGAGGTCGAGAGACCCAGTACTTC. The chain has TRBV7-8 and TRBJ2-5; a possible D gene is TRBD2 (5 bases). Trimming took off 2 bases at V and 4 bases at J, with 17 bases between the two ends. This CDR3 has 16 residues. Germline-derived CDR1 and CDR2 are SGHVS and FQNEAQ. Full variable domain (missing parts from reference TRBV7-8 and TRBJ2-5): GAGVSQSPRYKVAKRGQDVALRCDPISGHVSLFWYQQALGQGPEFLTYFQNEAQLDKSGLPSDRFFAERPEGSVSTLKIQRTQQEDSAVYLCASSLYGERGRETQYFGPGTRLLVL.